The clone carrying this T cell receptor (beta chain) came up once. The J segment lost 4 bases and the V segment lost 2 bases, leaving 5 bases of the junction unmatched. Germline-derived CDR1 and CDR2 are MNHEY and SVGAGI. This CDR3 region has 15 residues. Allocation to cohorts depended on clinical history reported by the participants. This record belongs to a study of blood T cell repertoires in COVID-19. Background on the study: Acute and convalescent COVID-19 specimens originated in the United States, Italy and Spain.

Original handling: Reference gene primer amplification in the assay estimated nucleated cell counts. The table came from immunoSEQ multiplex PCR; TCRdb's copy has only in-frame clones and leaves some out. That table supplies the V and J calls and clone size; D and trimming were determined from the DNA. The sample consists of 300,000 to 400,000 clones, 88% of them appearing once. V usage is TRBV6-5 and J usage is TRBJ2-5; 9 bases line up with TRBD2. The specimen sequenced was PBMCs or T cells enriched from blood (not recorded which). This clonotype originated in a young woman who had recovered from COVID-19. The CDR3 here is CASSYRGGAGETQYF. CDR3 nucleotide sequence: TGTGCCAGCAGTTACCGCGGGGGGGCCGGAGAGACCCAGTACTTC.